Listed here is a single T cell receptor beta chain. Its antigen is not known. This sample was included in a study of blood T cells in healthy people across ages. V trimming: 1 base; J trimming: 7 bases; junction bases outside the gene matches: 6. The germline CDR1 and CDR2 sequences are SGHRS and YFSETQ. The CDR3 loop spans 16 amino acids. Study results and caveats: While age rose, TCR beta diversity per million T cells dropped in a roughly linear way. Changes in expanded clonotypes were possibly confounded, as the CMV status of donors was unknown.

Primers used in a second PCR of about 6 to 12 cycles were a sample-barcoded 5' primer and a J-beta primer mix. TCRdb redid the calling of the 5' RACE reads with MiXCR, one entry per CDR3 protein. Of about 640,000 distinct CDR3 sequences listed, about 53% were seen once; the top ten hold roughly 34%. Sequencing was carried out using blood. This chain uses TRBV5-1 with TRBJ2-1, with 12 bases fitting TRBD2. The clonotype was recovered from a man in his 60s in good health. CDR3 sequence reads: CASSLILAGGHNEQFF. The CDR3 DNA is TGCGCCAGCAGCTTGATCCTAGCGGGGGGGCATAATGAGCAGTTCTTC.